The present TCR beta chain was sequenced within a study of T-cell reconstitution after alpha-beta-depleted transplantation in children. This CDR3 is 13 amino acids long. Trimming cost V 3 bases and J 6 bases, with 10 bases left between them. CDR1 KGHDR and CDR2 SFDVKD come from the germline V gene. Unique molecular identifiers were used in preparing the TCRbeta library. One entry per CDR3 protein, called by TCRdb with MiXCR from the PCR reads. The sample yields hundreds of thousands of distinct CDR3 sequences, over 15% seen once. This clonotype has only a few counts. This TCR came from a human donor who donated a stem cell graft to a child with acute myeloid leukemia. The specimen was PBMCs from the stem cell graft donor, collected from the stem cell graft. This rearrangement joins TRBV24-1 to TRBJ1-2; D gene ambiguous. DNA of the CDR3: TGTGCCACCAGTGATAAAGTCTTCCATGGCTACACCTTC. Its protein is CATSDKVFHGYTF.